One T cell receptor (beta chain) is described in this entry. Its antigen is unidentified. V lost 6 bases and J 5 bases, leaving 14 bases between the germline ends. This CDR3 is 13 amino acids long. Per germline, CDR1 LGHNA and CDR2 YNFKEQ. The data were taken from a study of CD8 T cells in ankylosing spondylitis. Construction of TCR beta libraries was performed using quantitative 5'-RACE with molecular barcodes. TCRdb reprocessed the 5' RACE reads with MiXCR, giving one entry per CDR3 protein. The data show about 800,000 distinct CDR3 sequences, around 11% seen once. Study results and caveats: Disease-linked clones bore a CD8+ phenotype and were relatively rare in peripheral blood. Several highly homologous variants formed a TCR beta motif that appeared characteristic of ankylosing spondylitis blood. Earlier literature documents some of the motif variants in reactive arthritis synovial fluid and blood. Disease-associated clones were reportedly significantly overrepresented in matched ankylosing spondylitis synovial fluid.

The chain couples TRBV4-2 to TRBJ2-7; no reliable D call. The specimen sequenced was blood, either unsorted or a sorted T cell fraction (not recorded which). The TCR comes from a male donor with ankylosing spondylitis. This chain's CDR3 is CASSHTHSDEQYF. The CDR3 bases are TGTGCCAGCAGTCACACGCACAGTGACGAGCAGTACTTC.